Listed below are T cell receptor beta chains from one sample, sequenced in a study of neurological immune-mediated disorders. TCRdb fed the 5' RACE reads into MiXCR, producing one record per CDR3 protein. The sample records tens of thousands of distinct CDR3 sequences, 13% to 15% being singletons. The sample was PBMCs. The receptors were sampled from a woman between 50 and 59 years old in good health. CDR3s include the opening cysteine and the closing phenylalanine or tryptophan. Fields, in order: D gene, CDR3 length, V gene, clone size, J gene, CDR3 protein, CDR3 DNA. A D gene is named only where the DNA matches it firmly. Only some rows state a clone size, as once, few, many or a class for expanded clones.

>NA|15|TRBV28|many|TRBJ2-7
CASSFRPGWPYEQYF
TGTGCCAGCAGTTTTCGTCCGGGTTGGCCCTACGAGCAGTACTTC
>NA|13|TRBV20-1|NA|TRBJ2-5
CRAGRLLQETQYF
TGCAGGGCCGGCCGGCTCCTCCAAGAGACCCAGTACTTC
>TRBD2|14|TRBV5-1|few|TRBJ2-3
CASSSGLADDTQYF
TGCGCCAGCAGCTCGGGACTAGCTGACGATACGCAGTATTTT
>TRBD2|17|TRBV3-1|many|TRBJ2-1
CASSQEGRGSSYNEQFF
TGTGCCAGCAGCCAAGAGGGGCGGGGGAGCTCCTACAATGAGCAGTTCTTC
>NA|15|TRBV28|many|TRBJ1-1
CASSPSKGARTEAFF
TGTGCCAGCAGTCCTTCGAAAGGGGCGCGCACTGAAGCTTTCTTT
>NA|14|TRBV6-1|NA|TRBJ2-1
CASRGGIAYNEQFF
TGTGCCAGCAGGGGCGGGATAGCCTACAATGAGCAGTTCTTC
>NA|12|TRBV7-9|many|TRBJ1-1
CASSATASSAFF
TGTGCCAGCAGCGCGACAGCCTCTTCAGCTTTCTTT
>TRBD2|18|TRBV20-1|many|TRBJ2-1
CSARSTPGLAGVYNEQFF
TGCAGTGCTAGGAGTACTCCGGGACTAGCGGGCGTTTACAATGAGCAGTTCTTC
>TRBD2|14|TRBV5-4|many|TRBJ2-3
CASSSGLVTDTQYF
TGTGCCAGCAGCTCTGGACTAGTCACAGATACGCAGTATTTT
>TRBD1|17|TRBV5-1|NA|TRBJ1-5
CASSLDPRGQGNQPQHF
TGCGCCAGCAGCTTGGACCCCCGCGGACAGGGAAATCAGCCCCAGCATTTT
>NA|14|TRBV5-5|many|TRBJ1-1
CASSLTGPNTEAFF
TGTGCCAGCAGCTTAACAGGGCCAAACACTGAAGCTTTCTTT
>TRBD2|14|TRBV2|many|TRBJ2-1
CASNSGTLYNEQFF
TGTGCCAGCAACAGCGGGACCCTCTACAATGAGCAGTTCTTC
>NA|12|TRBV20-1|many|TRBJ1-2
CSTVGVDYGYTF
TGCAGTACGGTAGGCGTTGACTATGGCTACACCTTC
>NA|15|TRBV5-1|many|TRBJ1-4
CASSQGTRGGEKLFF
TGCGCCAGCAGCCAGGGGACAAGAGGAGGTGAAAAACTGTTTTTT
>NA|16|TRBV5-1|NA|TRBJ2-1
CASSLMTRDSYNEQFF
TGCGCCAGCAGCTTGATGACACGGGATTCCTACAATGAGCAGTTCTTC
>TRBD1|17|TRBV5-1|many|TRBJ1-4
CASSPIWTGGRGEKLFF
TGCGCCAGCAGCCCAATCTGGACAGGGGGCCGTGGTGAAAAACTGTTTTTT
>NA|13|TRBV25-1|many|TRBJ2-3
CATRRGAWDTQYF
TGTGCCACCCGCCGGGGGGCCTGGGATACGCAGTATTTT
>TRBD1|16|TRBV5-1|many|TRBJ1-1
CASSLARDRMNTEAFF
TGCGCCAGCAGCTTGGCCAGGGACAGGATGAACACTGAAGCTTTCTTT
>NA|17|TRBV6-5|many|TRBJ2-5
CASRVPGPTLYQETQYF
TGTGCCAGCAGGGTACCGGGACCCACGCTGTACCAAGAGACCCAGTACTTC
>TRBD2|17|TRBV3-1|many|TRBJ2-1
CASSQAGGPVRSTEQFF
TGTGCCAGCAGCCAAGCGGGAGGTCCGGTCCGAAGTACGGAGCAGTTCTTC
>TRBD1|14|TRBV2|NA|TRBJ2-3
CASKWTGGTDTQYF
TGTGCCAGCAAATGGACAGGGGGTACGGATACGCAGTATTTT
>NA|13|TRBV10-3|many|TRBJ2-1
CAISDNPPAIEFF
TGTGCCATCAGTGATAACCCGCCCGCGATCGAGTTCTTC
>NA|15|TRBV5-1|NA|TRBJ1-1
CASSLQAGVNTEAFF
TGCGCCAGCAGCTTGCAGGCAGGAGTGAACACTGAAGCTTTCTTT
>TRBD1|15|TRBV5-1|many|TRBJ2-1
CASSFIGGEYNEQFF
TGCGCCAGCAGCTTTATAGGGGGCGAATACAATGAGCAGTTCTTC
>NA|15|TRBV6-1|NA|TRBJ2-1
CASKVRAASYNEQFF
TGTGCCAGCAAGGTCCGGGCGGCCAGCTACAATGAGCAGTTCTTC
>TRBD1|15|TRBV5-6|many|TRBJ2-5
CASTRDRGLGETQYF
TGTGCCAGCACCCGGGACAGGGGTCTGGGAGAGACCCAGTACTTC
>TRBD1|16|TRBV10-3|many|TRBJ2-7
CAISGGSGTGTYEQYF
TGTGCCATCAGTGGAGGTTCCGGGACAGGGACCTACGAGCAGTACTTC
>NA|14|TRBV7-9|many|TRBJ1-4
CASSRATGGEKLFF
TGTGCCAGCAGCCGCGCGACAGGAGGTGAAAAACTGTTTTTT
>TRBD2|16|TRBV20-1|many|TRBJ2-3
CSARNGTSGPLRTQYF
TGCAGTGCTAGGAACGGGACTAGCGGACCACTCCGTACGCAGTATTTT
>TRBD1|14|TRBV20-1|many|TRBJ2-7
CSARAGTGYYEQYF
TGCAGTGCTAGGGCCGGGACAGGGTACTACGAGCAGTACTTC
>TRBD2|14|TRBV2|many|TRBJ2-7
CASSETSVAYEQYF
TGTGCCAGCAGCGAAACTAGCGTCGCCTACGAGCAGTACTTC
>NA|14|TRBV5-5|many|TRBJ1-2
CASSLDPGDYGYTF
TGTGCCAGCAGCTTGGATCCGGGGGACTATGGCTACACCTTC
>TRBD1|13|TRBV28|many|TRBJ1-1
CASSLWVTGEAFF
TGTGCCAGCAGTTTATGGGTGACAGGGGAAGCTTTCTTT
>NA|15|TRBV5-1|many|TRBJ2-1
CASSLVLSGDNEQFF
TGCGCCAGCAGCTTGGTCTTGTCTGGGGACAATGAGCAGTTCTTC
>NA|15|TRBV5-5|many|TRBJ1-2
CASSLGAPANYGYTF
TGTGCCAGCAGCTTGGGGGCTCCGGCTAACTATGGCTACACCTTC
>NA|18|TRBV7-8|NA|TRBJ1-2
CASSPMRLGIPEGYGYTF
TGTGCCAGCAGCCCCATGAGACTAGGGATCCCAGAGGGCTATGGCTACACCTTC
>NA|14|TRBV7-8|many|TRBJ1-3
CASSLVPSGNTIYF
TGTGCCAGCAGCTTAGTCCCCTCTGGAAACACCATATATTTT
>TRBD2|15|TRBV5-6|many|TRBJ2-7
CASSWTSGSPPEQYF
TGTGCCAGCAGCTGGACTAGCGGGAGTCCCCCCGAGCAGTACTTC
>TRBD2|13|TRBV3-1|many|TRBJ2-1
CASSPLAANEQFF
TGTGCCAGCAGCCCGCTAGCGGCCAATGAGCAGTTCTTC
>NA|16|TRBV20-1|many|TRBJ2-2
CSARAPGLLNTGELFF
TGCAGTGCTAGAGCTCCGGGGCTCCTGAACACCGGGGAGCTGTTTTTT
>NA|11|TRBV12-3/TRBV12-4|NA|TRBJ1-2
CASVQGAGYTF
TGTGCCAGCGTACAGGGAGCTGGCTACACCTTC
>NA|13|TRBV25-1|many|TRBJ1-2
CASSVARAYGYTF
TGTGCCAGCAGTGTGGCGAGGGCCTATGGCTACACCTTC
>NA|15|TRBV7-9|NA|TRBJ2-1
CASSPLGPRGYEQFF
TGTGCCAGCAGCCCGCTGGGACCCCGGGGGTATGAGCAGTTCTTC
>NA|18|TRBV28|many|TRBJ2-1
CASKHPGAVGDHYNEQFF
TGTGCCAGCAAACATCCCGGGGCAGTGGGGGACCATTACAATGAGCAGTTCTTC
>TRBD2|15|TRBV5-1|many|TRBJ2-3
CASSFSGGAEDTQYF
TGCGCCAGCAGCTTTAGCGGGGGGGCCGAAGATACGCAGTATTTT
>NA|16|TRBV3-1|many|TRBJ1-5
CASSQGARRGNQPQHF
TGTGCCAGCAGCCAGGGGGCGAGACGGGGGAATCAGCCCCAGCATTTT
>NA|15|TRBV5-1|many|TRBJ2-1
CASSLAVLAGNEQFF
TGCGCCAGCAGCTTGGCCGTACTAGCCGGTAATGAGCAGTTCTTC
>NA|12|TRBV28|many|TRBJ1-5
CASSPVYQPQHF
TGTGCCAGCAGTCCCGTTTATCAGCCCCAGCATTTT
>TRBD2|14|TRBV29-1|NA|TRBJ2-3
CSAPLAGRTDTQYF
TGCAGCGCCCCACTAGCGGGACGCACAGATACGCAGTATTTT
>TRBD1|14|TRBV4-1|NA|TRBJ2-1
CASSQLEGANEQFF
TGCGCCAGCAGCCAACTAGAGGGGGCCAATGAGCAGTTCTTC
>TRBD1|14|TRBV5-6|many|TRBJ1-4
CASSLPGGNEKLFF
TGTGCCAGCAGCTTGCCAGGGGGCAATGAAAAACTGTTTTTT
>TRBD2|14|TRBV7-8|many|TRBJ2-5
CASSLATSYGTQYF
TGTGCCAGCAGCTTAGCGACTAGCTATGGGACCCAGTACTTC